This T cell receptor beta chain emerged from a study of T cell responses to AZD1222 COVID-19 vaccine. Trimming cost V 0 bases and J 7 bases, with 7 bases left between them. CDR1 and CDR2 from the germline V gene are MDHEN and SYDVKM. This CDR3 is built from 13 residues. Libraries were prepared by immunoSEQ multiplex PCR; TCRdb keeps only in-frame clonotypes and omits some of them. The data contain over 100,000 clones, over 75% of them singletons. This chain uses TRBV28 with TRBJ1-5, with unresolved D. This clonotype was obtained from an adult in good health. This specimen was peripheral blood, taken on day 0 of AZD1222 vaccination. In DNA form, the CDR3 reads TGTGCCAGCAGTTTATGGGGAGACCAGCCCCAGCATTTT. Its protein is CASSLWGDQPQHF.